Each of the 26 T cell receptor beta chains below was sequenced from the same sample in a study of blood T cell repertoires in COVID-19. Using immunoSEQ multiplex PCR, the repertoire was profiled, and TCRdb retains in-frame clones only, with some absent. The data contain over 110,000 clones, about 87% of them singletons. The source material was PBMCs or T cells enriched from blood (not recorded which). These TCRs come from a man aged 45-60 years in a cohort exposed to, infected with or recovered from COVID-19 (not recorded which).

The V gene is TRBV3-1 (or the pseudogene TRBV3-2), the J gene TRBJ2-3; D is perhaps TRBD1 (6 bases). Germline V gives CDR1 LGHDT, CDR2 YNNKEL (reference sequence). The CDR3 is 14 amino acids. V lost 3 bases to trimming and J lost 6 bases, with 13 bases between them. CDR3 in DNA: TGTGCCAGCAGCCAGGGGGCCCTCGTGGATACGCAGTATTTT. Residues: CASSQGALVDTQYF.

This chain joins TRBV6-2 or TRBV6-3 and TRBJ1-5, with D possibly TRBD1 on 5 matching bases. V was pared by 6 bases and J by 6 bases, with 24 bases between. There are 17 residues in the CDR3. Germline V gene data show CDR1 as MNHEY and CDR2 as SVGEGT. CDR3 loop: CASSRLESLRDPQPQHF. The CDR3 coding sequence is TGTGCCAGCAGCCGCCTCGAATCCCTCAGGGATCCTCAGCCCCAGCATTTT.

The chain joins TRBV4-2 to TRBJ2-3; 12 bases fit TRBD2. CDR1 and CDR2 (germline): LGHNA, YNFKEQ. V shed 0 bases, J shed 1 base, and the junction held 8 bases outside the gene matches. The CDR3 loop spans 19 amino acids. DNA for the CDR3: TGTGCCAGCAGCCAAGAAGGGCTTCTAGCGGGAGGGGGCACAGATACGCAGTATTTT. Protein sequence: CASSQEGLLAGGGTDTQYF.

J is TRBJ1-5 and V is TRBV6-5; a possible D gene is TRBD1 (6 bases). The germline V gene encodes CDR1 MNHEY and CDR2 SVGAGI. The CDR3 consists of 14 residues. Trimming shortened V by 6 bases and J by 4 bases, and 13 bases separated the two germline ends. CDR3 nucleotides: TGTGCCAGCAGGGGGACATTGGGGAATCAGCCCCAGCATTTT. This codes for CASRGTLGNQPQHF.

The chain carries TRBV28 and TRBJ1-2, with 7 bases lining up with TRBD1. The CDR3 is 12 amino acids. V lost 8 bases and J lost 5; bases outside the gene matches: 5. Germline assignment: CDR1 MDHEN and CDR2 SYDVKM. CDR3 sequence (DNA): TGTGCCAGCTCCACGGGACAGTATGGCTACACCTTC. It specifies CASSTGQYGYTF.

V usage is TRBV28 and J usage is TRBJ2-1; D is possibly TRBD2 (6 bases). The V end lost 2 bases, the J end lost 1 base, and 12 bases lay between the germline ends. There are 16 residues in the CDR3. Germline loops: CDR1 MDHEN, CDR2 SYDVKM. The CDR3 region is CASSLPTGLSYNEQFF. The CDR3 bases are TGTGCCAGCAGTTTACCGACCGGACTATCCTACAATGAGCAGTTCTTC.

The chain employs TRBV2 and TRBJ1-2; 9 nucleotides match TRBD1. Germline V CDR1 and CDR2: SNHLY, FYNNEI. Unmatched junction bases numbered 4, after V lost 3 bases and J lost 11 bases. There are 12 residues in the CDR3. The CDR3 sequence: CASSESGTGYTF. CDR3 sequence (DNA): TGTGCCAGCAGTGAGTCGGGGACAGGGTACACCTTC.

The chain has TRBV6-5 and TRBJ1-2, with D possibly TRBD1 on 6 matching bases. Germline assignment: CDR1 MNHEY and CDR2 SVGAGI. This CDR3 contains 15 residues. Trimming took 4 bases from V and 4 from J, leaving 16 bases between them. The CDR3, as DNA: TGTGCCAGCAGTTCCGGGACAAGGCAGGGCTATGGCTACACCTTC. It is translated as CASSSGTRQGYGYTF.

V and J are TRBV10-3 and TRBJ2-7; 10 bases are shared with TRBD2. V dropped 1 base and J dropped 0; count of bases not matched to a gene: 3. The CDR3 has 16 residues. Germline V gene data show CDR1 as ENHRY and CDR2 as SYGVKD. CDR3 amino acids: CAISELAGGYSYEQYF. In nucleotides, the CDR3 is TGTGCCATCAGTGAGTTAGCGGGAGGTTACTCCTACGAGCAGTACTTC.

The chain has TRBV11-2 and TRBJ1-4; D not resolved. The length of the CDR3 is 13 residues. Trimming stripped 3 bases from V and 12 bases from J, with 14 bases between. The V gene's germline CDR1 is SGHAT and CDR2 FQNNGV. The CDR3 loop reads CASSFVSGNQLFF. DNA of the CDR3: TGTGCCAGCAGCTTCGTGTCCGGGAACCAACTGTTTTTT.

The chain uses TRBV18 and TRBJ2-1, with 8 bases aligning to TRBD2. V shed 0 bases and J 3 bases; nucleotides not matched to a gene: 4. CDR1 and CDR2 from the germline V gene are KGHSH and LQKENI. The CDR3 is 16 residues long. The CDR3 region is CASSPPASGGYNEQFF. CDR3 in DNA: TGTGCCAGCTCACCACCGGCAAGCGGGGGCTACAATGAGCAGTTCTTC. Full variable domain (outside the CDR3, taken from reference TRBV18 and TRBJ2-1): NAGVMQNPRHLVRRRGQEARLRCSPMKGHSHVYWYRQLPEEGLKFMVYLQKENIIDESGMPKERFSAEFPKEGPSILRIQQVVRGDSAAYFCASSPPASGGYNEQFFGPGTRLTVL.

The CDR3 coding sequence is TGTGCCTGGTTCTCACCCAGGGGACCGGTCTATGGCTACACCTTC. Protein product: CAWFSPRGPVYGYTF. The J gene is TRBJ1-2, the V gene TRBV30, with D perhaps matching TRBD1 (6 bases). Germline loops: CDR1 GTSNPN, CDR2 SVGIG (reference sequence). The CDR3 has 15 residues. V was cut by 5 bases and J by 4 bases, with 20 bases left in between.

The gene calls are TRBV12-3 or TRBV12-4 and TRBJ2-1; no reliable D call. There are 13 residues in the CDR3. V lost 7 bases to trimming and J lost 3 bases, with 10 bases between them. The CDR3 bases are TGTGCCAGCACAACTCGAATCTACAATGAGCAGTTCTTC. Its translation: CASTTRIYNEQFF.

This clone was counted only a few times. This rearrangement joins TRBV11-2 to TRBJ2-3; perhaps TRBD2 as D (6 bases). The V gene's germline CDR1 is SGHAT and CDR2 FQNNGV. Trimming removed 3 bases from V and 2 bases from J, with 9 bases in between. This CDR3 contains 14 residues. The CDR3 protein is CASSFWGDTDTQYF. As DNA, the CDR3 is TGTGCCAGCAGCTTTTGGGGGGACACAGATACGCAGTATTTT.

The chain couples TRBV5-1 to TRBJ2-1; TRBD2 matches 8 bases. Germline CDR1 SGHRS, CDR2 YFSETQ. This CDR3 contains 14 residues. The V gene end was trimmed by 0 bases and the J gene end by 10 bases; junction bases not matched to a gene: 6. The CDR3 region has the DNA TGCGCCAGCAGCTTGGCCGAAAGACTAGCGGAGCAGTTCTTC. It specifies CASSLAERLAEQFF.

This chain connects TRBV5-1 to TRBJ1-5; TRBD1 aligns across 9 bases. Germline V gene data show CDR1 as SGHRS and CDR2 as YFSETQ. J lost 2 bases, V lost 3 bases, and 0 bases had no gene match. The CDR3 contains 14 residues. This CDR3 is CASSWTGGNQPQHF. As DNA, the CDR3 is TGCGCCAGCAGCTGGACAGGGGGCAATCAGCCCCAGCATTTT.

For the CDR3, the DNA is TGTGCCACCAGGGACAGCAACACCGGGGAGCTGTTTTTT. Translated, it gives CATRDSNTGELFF. The V call is TRBV24-1, the J call TRBJ2-2, with D maybe TRBD1 (6 bases). With 7 bases removed from V and 2 bases from J, the gap between germline ends came to 7 bases. The CDR3 runs to 13 residues. CDR1 and CDR2 from the germline V gene are KGHDR and SFDVKD.

This chain links TRBV3-1 (or the pseudogene TRBV3-2) with TRBJ1-1; D ambiguous. V was trimmed by 2 bases and J by 3 bases, leaving 4 bases between them. CDR1 and CDR2 (germline): LGHDT, YNNKEL (reference sequence). This CDR3 comprises 12 residues. CDR3 DNA sequence: TGTGCCAGCAGCCAACGGGACACTGAAGCTTTCTTT. Translation gives CASSQRDTEAFF.

The gene calls are TRBV27 and TRBJ2-7, with a weak D call TRBD2 (5 bases). The germline gives CDR1 MNHEY, CDR2 SMNVEV (reference sequence). V was clipped by 3 bases and J by 1 base, with 13 bases between them. The CDR3 covers 15 residues. The CDR3 here is CASSLKAGLSYEQYF. For the CDR3, the DNA is TGTGCCAGCAGTTTGAAGGCGGGCCTTTCCTACGAGCAGTACTTC.

The V call is TRBV27, the J call TRBJ1-2, with 8 bases matching TRBD1. The CDR3 extends over 16 amino acids. Germline CDR1 MNHEY, CDR2 SMNVEV (reference sequence). J gave up 2 bases and V 6 bases, and 11 bases lay outside the gene matches. The CDR3 nucleotides are TGTGCCAGCAGAGACAGGGGAGTTTATAGGAACTATGGCTACACCTTC. Translating it yields CASRDRGVYRNYGYTF.

This clone has a single count. V usage is TRBV7-8 and J usage is TRBJ2-3; 7 bases fit TRBD1. With 5 bases clipped from V and 0 bases from J, the junction kept 5 bases outside the gene matches. This CDR3 has 15 amino acids. CDR1 is SGHVS, CDR2 FQNEAQ, per germline. The CDR3 is CASSNPGQSTDTQYF. The CDR3 DNA follows: TGTGCCAGCAGCAATCCGGGACAGAGCACAGATACGCAGTATTTT.

The chain joins TRBV12-5 to TRBJ2-7, with 9 bases identical to TRBD1. The J segment lost 4 bases and the V segment lost 6 bases, leaving 7 bases of the junction unmatched. The CDR3 is 14 residues long. In germline, CDR1 is LGHNT, CDR2 FRNRAP. CDR3 nucleotides: TGTGCTAGTGGCCCCGGGACAGGGTGGTACGAGCAGTACTTC. Translating it yields CASGPGTGWYEQYF.

The chain employs TRBV5-6 and TRBJ1-2, with 9 bases identical to TRBD1. V shed 4 bases and J 7 bases; nucleotides not matched to a gene: 2. The CDR3 has 12 amino acids. In germline, CDR1 is SGHDT, CDR2 YYEEEE. The CDR3: CASSTGGRGYTF. In DNA form, the CDR3 reads TGTGCCAGCAGCACAGGGGGCCGTGGCTACACCTTC.

V is TRBV7-8 and J is TRBJ2-1; D call uncertain. The germline V gene has CDR1 SGHVS and CDR2 FQNEAQ. The ends were cut back, 7 bases at V and 4 bases at J, with 11 bases in the middle. The CDR3 totals 13 residues. The CDR3 DNA is TGTGCCAGCACCCTACTCCCTTACAATGAGCAGTTCTTC. Its protein is CASTLLPYNEQFF.

The V call is TRBV7-2, the J call TRBJ2-2; D might be TRBD1 (5 bases). The germline V and J ends were trimmed by 3 bases and 2 bases, with 10 bases remaining between them. The CDR3 contains 15 residues. The germline CDR1 and CDR2 sequences are SGHTA and FQGNSA. CDR3: CASSFARVNTGELFF. CDR3 nucleotides: TGTGCCAGCAGCTTCGCCAGGGTAAACACCGGGGAGCTGTTTTTT. Drawing the rest from reference TRBV7-2 and TRBJ2-2, the complete variable domain is GAGVSQSPSNKVTEKGKDVELRCDPISGHTALYWYRQSLGQGLEFLIYFQGNSAPDKSGLPSDRFSAERTGGSVSTLTIQRTQQEDSAVYLCASSFARVNTGELFFGEGSRLTVL.

The chain combines TRBV3-1 (or the pseudogene TRBV3-2) with TRBJ1-3, with D possibly being TRBD1 (5 bases). In germline, CDR1 is LGHDT, CDR2 YNNKEL (reference sequence). V was pared by 6 bases and J by 1 base, with 10 bases between. The CDR3 contains 14 residues. As DNA, the CDR3 is TGTGCCAGCAGTGGCACAGGTTCTGGAAACACCATATATTTT. Protein sequence: CASSGTGSGNTIYF.